A single sample is the source of the 26 T cell receptor beta chains below, sequenced in a study of T cell responses to AZD1222 COVID-19 vaccine. TCRdb's copy holds only in-frame clones and misses some; the assay was immunoSEQ multiplex PCR. The repertoire has 60,000 to 85,000 clones, roughly 84% of them found once; the top ten carry roughly 18%. The sequencing used peripheral blood, collected 28 days after the second AZD1222 dose. Every receptor here comes from an adult who received the AZD1222 COVID-19 vaccine.

V gene TRBV24-1 combines with J gene TRBJ2-1; TRBD2 matches 8 bases. Germline lookup yields CDR1 KGHDR and CDR2 SFDVKD. The CDR3 runs to 16 residues. V gave up 6 bases and J gave up 6 bases; unmatched junction bases: 12. CDR3 amino acids: CATSSRGTSNTNEQFF. CDR3 in DNA: TGTGCCACCAGTTCCCGCGGGACTAGTAATACCAATGAGCAGTTCTTC.

This clone was seen more than once but under ten times. CDR3 residues: CASTTVRNQPQHF. The CDR3 bases are TGTGCCAGTACAACGGTTCGCAATCAGCCCCAGCATTTT. The chain uses TRBV19 and TRBJ1-5; D is unclear. V was shortened by 7 bases and J by 2 bases, with 9 bases between the two germline ends. The CDR3 totals 13 residues. The germline V gene encodes CDR1 LNHDA and CDR2 SQIVND (reference sequence).

The rearrangement uses TRBV2 and TRBJ1-6; D gene ambiguous. Germline V gene sequence: CDR1 SNHLY, CDR2 FYNNEI. This CDR3 contains 15 residues. Trimming removed 7 bases from V and 9 bases from J, with 19 bases in between. CDR3 nucleotide sequence: TGTGCCAGCAAAGCCCACGGAGAATTGGGTTCACCCCTCCACTTT. As protein: CASKAHGELGSPLHF.

The rearrangement links TRBV13 to TRBJ1-1; 9 nucleotides align to TRBD1. The junction had 2 bases not matched to a gene; V was cut back by 3 bases and J by 3 bases. This CDR3 region has 14 residues. CDR1 and CDR2 (germline): PRHDT, FYEKMQ (reference sequence). CDR3 bases: TGTGCCAGCAGCTTTGACAGGGGGTACACTGAAGCTTTCTTT. Its protein product is CASSFDRGYTEAFF.

The chain carries TRBV5-6 and TRBJ2-7; D ambiguous. From germline, CDR1 is SGHDT and CDR2 YYEEEE. The CDR3 is 11 amino acids. The V and J ends lost 1 base and 3 bases respectively, with 2 bases between them. CDR3 sequence reads: CASSLFYEQYF. For the CDR3, the DNA is TGTGCCAGCAGCTTGTTCTACGAGCAGTACTTC.

The genes are TRBV6-5 and TRBJ2-7, with 10 bases identical to TRBD1. Germline values: CDR1 MNHEY, CDR2 SVGAGI. The CDR3 has 14 amino acids. Trimming removed 7 bases from V and 7 bases from J; junction bases left unmatched: 10. CDR3 coding DNA: TGTGCCAGCACCCCGGAGGGACAGGGGAGGGAGCAGTACTTC. Translated, it gives CASTPEGQGREQYF.

V and J are TRBV12-3 or TRBV12-4 and TRBJ1-1; D unclear. The V and J ends lost 6 bases and 0 bases respectively, with 5 bases between them. This CDR3 contains 12 residues. This chain's CDR3 is CASSNMNTEAFF. The CDR3 nucleotides are TGTGCCAGCAGCAACATGAACACTGAAGCTTTCTTT.

J is TRBJ2-7 and V is TRBV6-6; 9 nucleotides align to TRBD1. Unmatched junction bases numbered 9, after V lost 7 bases and J lost 2 bases. The CDR3 is 15 amino acids. Germline assignment: CDR1 MNHNY and CDR2 SVGAGI (reference sequence). The DNA of the CDR3 is TGTGCCAGCACTAAGGGAGGGGACAGGGCCTACGAGCAGTACTTC. Encoded protein: CASTKGGDRAYEQYF.

This chain connects TRBV5-6 to TRBJ1-6; D remains unclear. The germline V gene has CDR1 SGHDT and CDR2 YYEEEE. The CDR3 is made up of 13 amino acids. The V end was cut by 2 bases, the J end by 2 bases, with 2 bases between. The CDR3 region is CASSFTYNSPLHF. CDR3 coding DNA: TGTGCCAGCAGCTTCACCTATAATTCACCCCTCCACTTT.

The CDR3: CASTPNPFGNTEAFF. The CDR3 DNA sequence: TGCGCCAGCACCCCCAACCCCTTCGGGAACACTGAAGCTTTCTTT. The J gene is TRBJ1-1, the V gene TRBV5-1; D is ambiguous. CDR1 is SGHRS, CDR2 YFSETQ, per germline. V was trimmed by 6 bases and J by 1 base, leaving 16 bases between them. The CDR3 has 15 residues. Full variable domain (remainder filled in from reference TRBV5-1 and TRBJ1-1): KAGVTQTPRYLIKTRGQQVTLSCSPISGHRSVSWYQQTPGQGLQFLFEYFSETQRNKGNFPGRFSGRQFSNSRSEMNVSTLELGDSALYLCASTPNPFGNTEAFFGQGTRLTVV.

This clone appeared a single time. The chain couples TRBV24-1 to TRBJ1-4; TRBD1 matches at 12 bases. CDR1 KGHDR and CDR2 SFDVKD come from the germline V gene. J was trimmed by 5 bases and V by 3 bases; bases with no gene match: 3. This CDR3 has 16 amino acids. This chain's CDR3 is CATSDSGTGGNEKLFF. CDR3 sequence (DNA): TGTGCCACCAGTGATAGTGGGACAGGGGGCAATGAAAAACTGTTTTTT.

This chain links TRBV19 with TRBJ1-3; 7 nucleotides match TRBD1. CDR1 is LNHDA, CDR2 SQIVND, per germline (reference sequence). V shed 1 base, J shed 5 bases, and the junction held 11 bases outside the gene matches. The CDR3 extends over 17 amino acids. The CDR3 sequence: CASSIGGTAAERNTIYF. CDR3 bases: TGTGCCAGTAGTATAGGAGGGACAGCCGCCGAACGAAACACCATATATTTT.

The J gene is TRBJ2-1, the V gene TRBV7-3; D remains unclear. This CDR3 contains 15 residues. The V gene lost 5 bases and the J gene lost 9 bases, with 20 bases spanning the gap. Germline CDR1 and CDR2: SGHTA and FQGTGA. The CDR3 sequence is CASSLGPIERLEQFF. The CDR3 DNA is TGTGCCAGCAGCCTAGGACCGATTGAGAGGCTTGAGCAGTTCTTC.

The chain links TRBV5-1 to TRBJ2-5, with 8 nucleotides matching TRBD2. Germline lookup yields CDR1 SGHRS and CDR2 YFSETQ. The length of the CDR3 is 14 residues. V shed 2 bases, J shed 4 bases, and the junction held 4 bases outside the gene matches. The CDR3 is CASSFGGARETQYF. The CDR3 DNA follows: TGCGCCAGCAGCTTCGGGGGGGCTCGAGAGACCCAGTACTTC.

This chain uses TRBV29-1 with TRBJ1-5; 8 nucleotides match TRBD1. There are 12 residues in the CDR3. Germline V lookup: CDR1 SQVTM, CDR2 ANQGSEA. With 7 bases clipped from V and 9 bases from J, the junction kept 8 bases outside the gene matches. The CDR3 nucleotides read TGCAGCGCAGGGGACAGGATGGGGCCCCAGCATTTT. It specifies CSAGDRMGPQHF.

The CDR3 here is CASSLEPAGAEELFF. CDR3 in DNA: TGTGCCAGCAGCTTAGAGCCCGCCGGTGCGGAGGAGCTGTTTTTT. J is TRBJ2-2 and V is TRBV11-3, with D unclear. Looked up from germline, CDR1 is SGHNT and CDR2 is YENEEA. The germline V and J ends were trimmed by 0 bases and 10 bases, with 15 bases remaining between them. This CDR3 is built from 15 residues. Filled out from reference TRBV11-3 and TRBJ2-2, the complete variable domain reads EAGVVQSPRYKIIEKKQPVAFWCNPISGHNTLYWYLQNLGQGPELLIRYENEEAVDDSQLPKDRFSAERLKGVDSTLKIQPAELGDSAVYLCASSLEPAGAEELFFGEGSRLTVL.

This clone was seen a few times. J is TRBJ2-3 and V is TRBV27; D is unclear. Germline lookup yields CDR1 MNHEY and CDR2 SMNVEV (reference sequence). This CDR3 is built from 13 residues. Trimming removed 8 bases at V and 10 bases at J, with 19 bases between. In DNA form, the CDR3 reads TGTGCCAGCTCTTTATCCCAAGTGGCTCCGCAGTATTTT. Protein sequence: CASSLSQVAPQYF.

This chain uses TRBV6-4 with TRBJ2-6, with D possibly being TRBD2 (6 bases). The V gene lost 3 bases and the J gene lost 4 bases, with 10 bases spanning the gap. Germline-derived CDR1 and CDR2 are MRHNA and SNTAGT. The CDR3 is made up of 15 amino acids. The chain's CDR3 is CASSERGSGANVLTF. The DNA for the CDR3 is TGTGCCAGCAGTGAGCGGGGATCCGGGGCCAACGTCCTGACTTTC.

This chain connects TRBV6-5 to TRBJ2-2; D is perhaps TRBD1 (6 bases). The CDR3 is made up of 14 amino acids. The V gene lost 6 bases and the J gene lost 4 bases, with 12 bases spanning the gap. CDR1 and CDR2 from the germline V gene are MNHEY and SVGAGI. CDR3 DNA sequence: TGTGCCAGCAGGGATGGACAGTTCACCGGGGAGCTGTTTTTT. It codes for CASRDGQFTGELFF.

The V gene is TRBV9, the J gene TRBJ2-1; D is perhaps TRBD1 or TRBD2 (5 bases each). This CDR3 contains 16 residues. V lost 3 bases, J lost 3 bases, and 16 bases lay in between. The germline gives CDR1 SGDLS, CDR2 YYNGEE. CDR3: CASSDPRDGFYNEQFF. CDR3 sequence (DNA): TGTGCCAGCAGCGACCCCCGGGACGGTTTCTACAATGAGCAGTTCTTC.

This clone appeared once. This rearrangement joins TRBV9 to TRBJ1-5; D not certain. This CDR3 region has 12 residues. Between the trimmed V and J ends, which lost 4 bases and 3 bases, there was a span of 5 bases. Germline CDR1 is SGDLS and CDR2 is YYNGEE. The CDR3 bases are TGTGCCAGCAGCCCAGACAATCAGCCCCAGCATTTT. Translated, it gives CASSPDNQPQHF.

This clone turned up a few times. The chain recombines TRBV28 with TRBJ2-7; the D is unclear. Germline-derived CDR1 and CDR2 are MDHEN and SYDVKM. V gave up 8 bases and J gave up 0 bases, with 8 bases separating them. There are 12 residues in the CDR3. CDR3 in amino acids: CASATNSYEQYF. The CDR3, as DNA: TGTGCCAGCGCGACAAACTCCTACGAGCAGTACTTC.

The chain has TRBV6-2 or TRBV6-3 and TRBJ2-5, with a tentative D call TRBD2 (5 bases). Trimming shortened V by 2 bases and J by 5 bases, and 9 bases separated the two germline ends. Germline V gene sequence: CDR1 MNHEY, CDR2 SVGEGT. The CDR3 contains 13 residues. CDR3 residues: CASSYREMETQYF. CDR3 in DNA: TGTGCCAGCAGTTACAGGGAGATGGAGACCCAGTACTTC.

This chain connects TRBV30 to TRBJ2-7, with 10 bases lining up with TRBD2. V trimming: 3 bases; J trimming: 5 bases; junction bases outside the gene matches: 4. The CDR3 covers 13 residues. CDR1 is GTSNPN, CDR2 SVGIG, per germline (reference sequence). DNA of the CDR3: TGTGCCTGGAGACTAGCGGGGAACAACGAGCAGTACTTC. Translation: CAWRLAGNNEQYF.

V is TRBV20-1 and J is TRBJ2-2; a possible D gene is TRBD2 (5 bases). Trimming pared 3 bases from V and 4 bases from J, leaving 18 bases between. Germline V gene lookup returns CDR1 DFQATT and CDR2 SNEGSKA (reference sequence). The CDR3 is made up of 16 amino acids. CDR3 in DNA: TGCAGTGCTAGTCCCGCTTTGGCTGCGGGCACCGGGGAGCTGTTTTTT. Its protein product is CSASPALAAGTGELFF.

This chain uses TRBV7-9 with TRBJ1-3; TRBD1 matches 11 bases. The germline CDR1 and CDR2 sequences are SEHNR and FQNEAQ (reference sequence). The CDR3 contains 15 residues. V lost 9 bases and J lost 1; bases outside the gene matches: 5. This CDR3 reads CASGQGAISGNTIYF. The CDR3 DNA is TGTGCCAGTGGACAGGGGGCAATATCTGGAAACACCATATATTTT.